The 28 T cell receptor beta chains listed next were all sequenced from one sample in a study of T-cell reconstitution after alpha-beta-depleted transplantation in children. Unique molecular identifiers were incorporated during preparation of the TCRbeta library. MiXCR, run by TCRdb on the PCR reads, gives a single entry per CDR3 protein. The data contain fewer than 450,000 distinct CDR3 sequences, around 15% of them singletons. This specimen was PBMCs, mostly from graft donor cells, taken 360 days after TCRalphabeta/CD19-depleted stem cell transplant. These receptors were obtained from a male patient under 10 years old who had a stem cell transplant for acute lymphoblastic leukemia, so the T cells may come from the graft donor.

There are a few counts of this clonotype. The CDR3 here is CSATPGQYTYEQYF. The DNA for the CDR3 is TGCAGTGCTACACCGGGACAGTACACCTACGAGCAGTACTTC. The chain couples TRBV20-1 to TRBJ2-7, with TRBD1 matching 7 bases. This CDR3 region has 14 residues. CDR1 and CDR2 (germline): DFQATT, SNEGSKA (reference sequence). V was pared by 4 bases and J by 2 bases, with 8 bases of the junction left unmatched.

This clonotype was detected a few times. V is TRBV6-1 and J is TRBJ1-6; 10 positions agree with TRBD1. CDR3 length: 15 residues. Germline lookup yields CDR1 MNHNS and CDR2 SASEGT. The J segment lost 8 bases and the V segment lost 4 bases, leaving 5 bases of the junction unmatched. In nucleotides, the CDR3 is TGTGCCAGCAGTGGGGGGGGACAGGGGTATTCACCCCTCCACTTT. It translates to CASSGGGQGYSPLHF.

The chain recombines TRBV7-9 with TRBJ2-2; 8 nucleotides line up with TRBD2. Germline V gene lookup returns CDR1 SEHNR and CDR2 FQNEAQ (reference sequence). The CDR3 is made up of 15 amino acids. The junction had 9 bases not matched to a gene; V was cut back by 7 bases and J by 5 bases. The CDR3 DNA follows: TGTGCCAGCACCCCTAGCCGGGAGGGGACCGGGGAGCTGTTTTTT. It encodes CASTPSREGTGELFF.

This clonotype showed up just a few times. CDR3 DNA: TGTGCCAGCAGCCAAGGTTTCTACGAGCAGTACTTC. It is translated as CASSQGFYEQYF. The rearrangement joins TRBV3-1 to TRBJ2-7; D is undetermined. The CDR3 extends over 12 amino acids. Trimming removed 1 base from V and 3 bases from J, with 4 bases in between. Germline V gene lookup returns CDR1 LGHDT and CDR2 YNNKEL (reference sequence).

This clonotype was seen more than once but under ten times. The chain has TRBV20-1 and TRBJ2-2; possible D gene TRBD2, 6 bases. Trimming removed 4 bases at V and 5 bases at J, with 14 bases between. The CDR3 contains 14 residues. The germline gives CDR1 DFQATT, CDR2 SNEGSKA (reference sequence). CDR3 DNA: TGCAGTGCTACCGCGGGGTTTGGGACCGGGGAGCTGTTTTTT. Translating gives CSATAGFGTGELFF.

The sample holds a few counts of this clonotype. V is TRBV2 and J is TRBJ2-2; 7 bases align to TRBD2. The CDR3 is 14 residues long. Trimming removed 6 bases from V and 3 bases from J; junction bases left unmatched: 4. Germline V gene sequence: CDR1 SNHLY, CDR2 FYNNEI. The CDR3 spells CASRAGLYTGELFF. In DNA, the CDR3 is TGTGCCAGCAGAGCGGGACTCTACACCGGGGAGCTGTTTTTT. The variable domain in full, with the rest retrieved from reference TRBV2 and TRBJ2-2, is EPEVTQTPSHQVTQMGQEVILRCVPISNHLYFYWYRQILGQKVEFLVSFYNNEISEKSEIFDDQFSVERPDGSNFTLKIRSTKLEDSAMYFCASRAGLYTGELFFGEGSRLTVL.

The CDR3 coding sequence is TGTGCCGGGATGGACAGGGACACAGATACGCAGTATTTT. Encoded protein: CAGMDRDTDTQYF. The genes are TRBV6-6 and TRBJ2-3, with 8 nucleotides matching TRBD1. The ends lost 11 bases at V and 2 bases at J; junction bases unmatched: 6. CDR3 length: 13 amino acids. Germline-derived CDR1 and CDR2 are MNHNY and SVGAGI (reference sequence).

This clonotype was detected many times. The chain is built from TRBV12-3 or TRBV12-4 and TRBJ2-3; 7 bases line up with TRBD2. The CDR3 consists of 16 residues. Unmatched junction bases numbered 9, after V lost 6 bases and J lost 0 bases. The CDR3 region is CASRLRGSTSTDTQYF. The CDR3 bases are TGTGCCAGCAGACTTCGCGGGAGCACTAGCACAGATACGCAGTATTTT.

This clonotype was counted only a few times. CDR3 DNA sequence: TGTGCCAGCATGGGACGAATAATGAACACTGAAGCTTTCTTT. Protein product: CASMGRIMNTEAFF. The gene calls are TRBV28 and TRBJ1-1; possibly TRBD1 for D (5 bases). The CDR3 covers 14 residues. V shed 7 bases and J shed 0 bases, with 12 bases lying between them. Germline V lookup: CDR1 MDHEN, CDR2 SYDVKM.

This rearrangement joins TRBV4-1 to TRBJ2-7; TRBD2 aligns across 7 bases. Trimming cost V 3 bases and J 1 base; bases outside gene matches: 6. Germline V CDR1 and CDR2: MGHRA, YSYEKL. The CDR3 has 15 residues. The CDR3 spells CASSQLRTSSYEQYF. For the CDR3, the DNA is TGCGCCAGCAGCCAGCTCCGGACTAGTTCCTACGAGCAGTACTTC.

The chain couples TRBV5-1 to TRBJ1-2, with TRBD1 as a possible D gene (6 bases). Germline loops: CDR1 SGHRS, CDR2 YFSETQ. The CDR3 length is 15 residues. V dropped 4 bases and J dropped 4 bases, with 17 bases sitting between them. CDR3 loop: CASSDAGGQPYGYTF. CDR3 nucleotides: TGCGCCAGCAGCGATGCCGGAGGACAGCCCTATGGCTACACCTTC.

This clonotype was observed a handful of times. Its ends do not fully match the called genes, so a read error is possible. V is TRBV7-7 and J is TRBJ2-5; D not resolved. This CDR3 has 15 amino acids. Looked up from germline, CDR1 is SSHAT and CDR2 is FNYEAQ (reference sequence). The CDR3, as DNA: TGTGCTAGCAGCCCACAAGGGCCAGGAAAAGAGACCCAGTACTTC. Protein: CASSPQGPGKETQYF.

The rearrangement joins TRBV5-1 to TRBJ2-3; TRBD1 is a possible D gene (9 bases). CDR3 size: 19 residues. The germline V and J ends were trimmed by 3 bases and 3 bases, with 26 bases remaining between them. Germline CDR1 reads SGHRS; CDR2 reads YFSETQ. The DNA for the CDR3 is TGCGCCAGCAGCTCCCTTGGGACAGGGAGCGGGAGAAGGACAGATACGCAGTATTTT. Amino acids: CASSSLGTGSGRRTDTQYF.

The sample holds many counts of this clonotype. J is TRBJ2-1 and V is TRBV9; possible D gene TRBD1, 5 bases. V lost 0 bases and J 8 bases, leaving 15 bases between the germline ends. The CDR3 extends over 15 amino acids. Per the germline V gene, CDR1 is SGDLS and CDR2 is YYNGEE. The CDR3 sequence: CASSVGYDSWYEQFF. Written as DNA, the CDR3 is TGTGCCAGCAGCGTAGGATACGACAGTTGGTATGAGCAGTTCTTC.

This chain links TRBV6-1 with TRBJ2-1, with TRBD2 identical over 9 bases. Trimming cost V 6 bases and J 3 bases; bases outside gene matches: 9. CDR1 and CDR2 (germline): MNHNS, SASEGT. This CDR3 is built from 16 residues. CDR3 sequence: CASRAGGGGFYNEQFF. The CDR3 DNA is TGTGCCAGCAGGGCGGGGGGGGGAGGATTCTACAATGAGCAGTTCTTC.

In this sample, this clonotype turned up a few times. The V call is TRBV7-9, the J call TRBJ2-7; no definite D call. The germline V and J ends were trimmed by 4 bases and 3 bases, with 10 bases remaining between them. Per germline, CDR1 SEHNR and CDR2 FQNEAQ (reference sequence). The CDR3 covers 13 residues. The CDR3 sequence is CASSSPGSYEQYF. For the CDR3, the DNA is TGTGCCAGCAGCTCCCCCGGCAGCTACGAGCAGTACTTC.

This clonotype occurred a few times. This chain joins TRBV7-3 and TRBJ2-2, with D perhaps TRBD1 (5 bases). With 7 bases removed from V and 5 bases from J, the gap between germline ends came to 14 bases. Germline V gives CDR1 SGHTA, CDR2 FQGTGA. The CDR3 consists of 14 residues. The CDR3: CASKGLDGTGELFF. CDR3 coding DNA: TGTGCCAGCAAGGGGCTAGACGGAACCGGGGAGCTGTTTTTT.

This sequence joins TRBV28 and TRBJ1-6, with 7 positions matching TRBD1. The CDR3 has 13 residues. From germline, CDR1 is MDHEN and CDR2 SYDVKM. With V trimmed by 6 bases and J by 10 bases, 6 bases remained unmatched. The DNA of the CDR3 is TGTGCCAGCAGCAGACAGGGAAGGTCACCCCTCCACTTT. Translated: CASSRQGRSPLHF. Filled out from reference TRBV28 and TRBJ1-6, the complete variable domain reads DVKVTQSSRYLVKRTGEKVFLECVQDMDHENMFWYRQDPGLGLRLIYFSYDVKMKEKGDIPEGYSVSREKKERFSLILESASTNQTSMYLCASSRQGRSPLHFGNGTRLTVT.

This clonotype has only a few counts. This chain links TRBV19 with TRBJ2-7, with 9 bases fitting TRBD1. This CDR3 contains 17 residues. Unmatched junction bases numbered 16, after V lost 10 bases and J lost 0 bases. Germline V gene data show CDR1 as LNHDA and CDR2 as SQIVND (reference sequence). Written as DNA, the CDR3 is TGTGCCACCCTAGAACGGGACAGGGCCGCTAGCTCCTACGAGCAGTACTTC. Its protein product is CATLERDRAASSYEQYF. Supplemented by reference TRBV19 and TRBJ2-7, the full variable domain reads DGGITQSPKYLFRKEGQNVTLSCEQNLNHDAMYWYRQDPGQGLRLIYYSQIVNDFQKGDIAEGYSVSREKKESFPLTVTSAQKNPTAFYLCATLERDRAASSYEQYFGPGTRLTVT.

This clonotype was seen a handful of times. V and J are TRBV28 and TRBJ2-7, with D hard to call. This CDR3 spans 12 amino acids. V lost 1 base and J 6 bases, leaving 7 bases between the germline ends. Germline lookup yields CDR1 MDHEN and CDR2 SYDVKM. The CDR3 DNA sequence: TGTGCCAGCAGTTTATACGGTAGCGAGCAGTACTTC. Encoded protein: CASSLYGSEQYF.

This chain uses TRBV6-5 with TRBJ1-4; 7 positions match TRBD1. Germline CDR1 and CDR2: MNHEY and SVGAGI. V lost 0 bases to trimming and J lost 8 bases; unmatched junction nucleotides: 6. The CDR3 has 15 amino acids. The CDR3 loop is CASSYSTGRREKLFF. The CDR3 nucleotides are TGTGCCAGCAGTTACTCGACAGGGCGGCGGGAAAAACTGTTTTTT.

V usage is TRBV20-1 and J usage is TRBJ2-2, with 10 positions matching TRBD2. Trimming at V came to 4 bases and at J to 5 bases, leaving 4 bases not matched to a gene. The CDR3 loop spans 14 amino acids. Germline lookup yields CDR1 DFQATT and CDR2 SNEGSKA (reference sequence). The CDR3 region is CSAKGTSATGELFF. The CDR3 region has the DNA TGCAGTGCTAAGGGGACTAGCGCGACCGGGGAGCTGTTTTTT.

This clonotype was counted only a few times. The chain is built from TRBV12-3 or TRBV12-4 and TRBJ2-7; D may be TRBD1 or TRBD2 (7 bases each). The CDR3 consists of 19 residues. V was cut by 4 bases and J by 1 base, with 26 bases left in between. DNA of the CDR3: TGTGCCAGCAGTTCCACCAGGGGGGGAAGAGCGAAGGGATCCTACGAGCAGTACTTC. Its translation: CASSSTRGGRAKGSYEQYF.

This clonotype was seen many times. The CDR3 is CASSPLAGERSNEQFF. For the CDR3, the DNA is TGTGCCAGCAGTCCCTTAGCGGGAGAGAGGTCCAATGAGCAGTTCTTC. The V and J genes are TRBV27 and TRBJ2-1; 9 nucleotides line up with TRBD2. Germline values: CDR1 MNHEY, CDR2 SMNVEV (reference sequence). The CDR3 totals 16 residues. V trimming: 5 bases; J trimming: 6 bases; junction bases outside the gene matches: 11.

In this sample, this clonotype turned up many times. Here the CDR3 DNA reads TGTGCCAGCAGTTACTTCCAGGGGCGGAACAATGAGCAGTTCTTC. This sequence encodes CASSYFQGRNNEQFF. This chain connects TRBV6-5 to TRBJ2-1; possible D gene TRBD1, 6 bases. V was trimmed by 1 base and J by 5 bases, leaving 12 bases between them. The CDR3 is 15 amino acids. The germline V gene encodes CDR1 MNHEY and CDR2 SVGAGI.

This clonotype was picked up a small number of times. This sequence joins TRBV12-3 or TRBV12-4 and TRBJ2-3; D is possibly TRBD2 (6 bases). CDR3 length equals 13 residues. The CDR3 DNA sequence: TGTGCGCCGGGAGATCGGGCCACAGATACGCAGTATTTT. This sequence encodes CAPGDRATDTQYF.

In DNA, the CDR3 is TGTGCCAGCAGTTCCATCCAAGGGGACCCGAGCTCCTACGAGCAGTACTTC. Translating gives CASSSIQGDPSSYEQYF. The chain employs TRBV6-5 and TRBJ2-7; D assignment may be TRBD1 or TRBD2 (5 bases each). Between the trimmed V and J ends, which lost 4 bases and 0 bases, there was a span of 19 bases. This CDR3 region has 17 residues. Germline-derived CDR1 and CDR2 are MNHEY and SVGAGI.

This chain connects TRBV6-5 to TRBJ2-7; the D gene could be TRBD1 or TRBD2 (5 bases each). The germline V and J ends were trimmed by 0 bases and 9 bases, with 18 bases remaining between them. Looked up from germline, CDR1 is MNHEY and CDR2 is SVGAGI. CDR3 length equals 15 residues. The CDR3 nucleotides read TGTGCCAGCAGTTACTCGAGGGGTATAAGACAGCCGCAGTACTTC. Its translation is CASSYSRGIRQPQYF.